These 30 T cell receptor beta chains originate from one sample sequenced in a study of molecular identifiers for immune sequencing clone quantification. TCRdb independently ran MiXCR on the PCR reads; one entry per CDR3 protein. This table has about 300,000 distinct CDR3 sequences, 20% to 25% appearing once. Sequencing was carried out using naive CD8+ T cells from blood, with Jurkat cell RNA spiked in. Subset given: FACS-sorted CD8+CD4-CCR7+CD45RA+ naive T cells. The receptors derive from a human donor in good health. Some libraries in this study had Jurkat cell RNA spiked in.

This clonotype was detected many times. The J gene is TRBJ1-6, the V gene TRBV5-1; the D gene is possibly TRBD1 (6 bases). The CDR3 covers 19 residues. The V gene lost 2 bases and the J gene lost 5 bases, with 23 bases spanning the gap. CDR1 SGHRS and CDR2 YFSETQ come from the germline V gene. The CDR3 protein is CASSLFPTGGIGDNSPLHF. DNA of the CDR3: TGCGCCAGCAGCTTATTCCCGACGGGGGGCATTGGAGATAATTCACCCCTCCACTTT.

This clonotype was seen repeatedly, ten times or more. The CDR3, as DNA: TGTGCCAGCAGCTTAGCTCTAGCGGGGGGGTTGAAATACAATGAGCAGTTCTTC. Protein product: CASSLALAGGLKYNEQFF. J is TRBJ2-1 and V is TRBV7-2, with 12 bases matching TRBD2. Germline values: CDR1 SGHTA, CDR2 FQGNSA. The length of the CDR3 is 18 residues. Trimming took 0 bases from V and 4 from J; bases not matched to a gene: 7. Using reference TRBV7-2 and TRBJ2-1 for the parts outside the CDR3, the full variable domain is GAGVSQSPSNKVTEKGKDVELRCDPISGHTALYWYRQSLGQGLEFLIYFQGNSAPDKSGLPSDRFSAERTGGSVSTLTIQRTQQEDSAVYLCASSLALAGGLKYNEQFFGPGTRLTVL.

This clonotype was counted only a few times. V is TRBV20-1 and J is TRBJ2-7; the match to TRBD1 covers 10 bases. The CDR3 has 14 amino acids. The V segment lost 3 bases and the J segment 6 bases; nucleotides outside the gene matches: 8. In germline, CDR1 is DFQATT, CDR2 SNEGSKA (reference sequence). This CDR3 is CSARGRDRGPEQYF. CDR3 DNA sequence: TGCAGTGCTAGGGGACGGGACAGGGGACCCGAGCAGTACTTC.

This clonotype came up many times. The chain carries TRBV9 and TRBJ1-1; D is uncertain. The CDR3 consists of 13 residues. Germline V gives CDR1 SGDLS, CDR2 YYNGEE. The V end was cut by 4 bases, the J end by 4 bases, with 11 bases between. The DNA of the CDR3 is TGTGCCAGCAGCCGCGGTGGGGTCACTGAAGCTTTCTTT. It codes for CASSRGGVTEAFF.

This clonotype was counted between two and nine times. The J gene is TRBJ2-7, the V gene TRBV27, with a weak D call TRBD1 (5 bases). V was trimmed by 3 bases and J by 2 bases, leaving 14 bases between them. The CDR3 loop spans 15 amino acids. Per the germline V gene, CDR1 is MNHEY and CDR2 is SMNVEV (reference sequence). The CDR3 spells CASSFSAGITYEQYF. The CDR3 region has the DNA TGTGCCAGCAGTTTTTCCGCAGGGATTACCTACGAGCAGTACTTC.

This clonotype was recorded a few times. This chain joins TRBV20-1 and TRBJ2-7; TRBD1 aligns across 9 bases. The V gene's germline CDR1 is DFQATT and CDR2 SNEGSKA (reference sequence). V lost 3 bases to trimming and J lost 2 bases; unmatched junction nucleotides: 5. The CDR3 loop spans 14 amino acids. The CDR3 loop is CSASTGGRTYEQYF. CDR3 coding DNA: TGCAGTGCTAGCACAGGGGGCAGGACCTACGAGCAGTACTTC.

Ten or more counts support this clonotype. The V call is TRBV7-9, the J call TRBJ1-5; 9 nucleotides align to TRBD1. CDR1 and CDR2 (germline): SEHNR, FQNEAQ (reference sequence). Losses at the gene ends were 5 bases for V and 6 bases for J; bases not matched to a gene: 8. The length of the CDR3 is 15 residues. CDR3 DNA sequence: TGTGCCAGCAGCGCCGGGACAGGGCGGATTCAGCCCCAGCATTTT. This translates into CASSAGTGRIQPQHF.

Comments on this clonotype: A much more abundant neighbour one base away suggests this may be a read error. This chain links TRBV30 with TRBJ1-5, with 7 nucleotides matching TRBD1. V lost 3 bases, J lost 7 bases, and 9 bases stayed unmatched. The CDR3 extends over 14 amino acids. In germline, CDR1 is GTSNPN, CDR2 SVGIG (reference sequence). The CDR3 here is CAWSRRQGPQPQHF. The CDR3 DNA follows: TGTGCCTGGAGCAGAAGACAGGGCCCGCAGCCCCAGCATTTT.

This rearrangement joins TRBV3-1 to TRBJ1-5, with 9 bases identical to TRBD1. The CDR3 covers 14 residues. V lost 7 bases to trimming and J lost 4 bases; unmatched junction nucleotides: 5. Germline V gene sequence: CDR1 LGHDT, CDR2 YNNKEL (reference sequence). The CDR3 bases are TGTGCCAGCACCCGGACAGGGGTGAATCAGCCCCAGCATTTT. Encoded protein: CASTRTGVNQPQHF.

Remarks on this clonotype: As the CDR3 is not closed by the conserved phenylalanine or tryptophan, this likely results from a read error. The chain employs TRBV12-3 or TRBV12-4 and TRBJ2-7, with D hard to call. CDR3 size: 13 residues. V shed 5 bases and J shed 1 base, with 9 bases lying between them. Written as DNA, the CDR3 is TGTGCCAGCAGTCAACAGCTTTCCTACGAGCAGTACCTC. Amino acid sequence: CASSQQLSYEQYL.

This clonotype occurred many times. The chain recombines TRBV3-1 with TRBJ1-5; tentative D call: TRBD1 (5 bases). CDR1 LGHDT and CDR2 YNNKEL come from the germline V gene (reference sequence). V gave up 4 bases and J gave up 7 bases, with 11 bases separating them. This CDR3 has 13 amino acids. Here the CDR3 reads CASSPPGAQPQHF. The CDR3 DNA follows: TGTGCCAGCAGCCCCCCCGGGGCGCAGCCCCAGCATTTT.

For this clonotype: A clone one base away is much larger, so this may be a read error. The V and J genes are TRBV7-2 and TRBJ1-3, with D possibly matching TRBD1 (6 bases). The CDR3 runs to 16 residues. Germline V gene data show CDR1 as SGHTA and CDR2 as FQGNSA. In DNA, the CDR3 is TGTGCCAGCAGCTTCACCGCCGGGGGGGCTGGAAACACCATACATTTT. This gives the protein CASSFTAGGAGNTIHF.

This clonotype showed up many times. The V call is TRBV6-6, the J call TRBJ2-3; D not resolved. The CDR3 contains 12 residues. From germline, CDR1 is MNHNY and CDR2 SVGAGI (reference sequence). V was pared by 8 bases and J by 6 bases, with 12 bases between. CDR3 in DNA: TGTGCCAGCGGTCTGTTTATGGATACGCAGTATTTT. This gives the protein CASGLFMDTQYF.

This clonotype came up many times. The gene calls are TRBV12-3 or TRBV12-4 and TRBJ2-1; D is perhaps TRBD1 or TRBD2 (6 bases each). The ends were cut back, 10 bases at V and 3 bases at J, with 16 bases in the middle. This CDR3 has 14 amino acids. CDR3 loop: CAIGRQVYYNEQFF. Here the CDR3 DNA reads TGTGCCATCGGGAGACAGGTCTACTACAATGAGCAGTTCTTC.

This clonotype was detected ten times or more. The CDR3 here is CASSVDLGGPQHF. CDR3 DNA: TGTGCCAGCAGCGTAGATTTGGGAGGCCCCCAGCATTTT. The chain employs TRBV9 and TRBJ1-5; no reliable D call. CDR1 and CDR2 from the germline V gene are SGDLS and YYNGEE. The CDR3 totals 13 residues. The germline V and J ends were trimmed by 0 bases and 10 bases, with 11 bases remaining between them.

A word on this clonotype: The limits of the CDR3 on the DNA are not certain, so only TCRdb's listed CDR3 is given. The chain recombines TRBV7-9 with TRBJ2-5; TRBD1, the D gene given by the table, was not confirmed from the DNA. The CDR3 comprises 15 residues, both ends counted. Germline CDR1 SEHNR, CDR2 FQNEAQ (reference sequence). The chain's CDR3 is CASSWGQGAVETQHF.

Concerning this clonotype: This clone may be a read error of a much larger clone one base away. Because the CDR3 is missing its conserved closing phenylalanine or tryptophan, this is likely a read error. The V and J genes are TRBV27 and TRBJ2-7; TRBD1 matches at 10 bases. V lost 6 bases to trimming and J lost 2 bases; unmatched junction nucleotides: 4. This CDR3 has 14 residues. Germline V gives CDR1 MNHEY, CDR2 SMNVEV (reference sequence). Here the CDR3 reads CASRTGTGAYEQYS. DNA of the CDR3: TGTGCCAGCAGAACCGGGACAGGGGCCTACGAGCAGTACTCC.

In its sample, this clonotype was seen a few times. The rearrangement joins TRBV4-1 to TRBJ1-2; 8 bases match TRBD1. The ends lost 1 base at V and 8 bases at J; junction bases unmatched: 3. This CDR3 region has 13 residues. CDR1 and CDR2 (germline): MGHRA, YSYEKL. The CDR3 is CASSQGTGQGYTF. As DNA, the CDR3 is TGCGCCAGCAGCCAAGGGACAGGGCAGGGCTACACCTTC.

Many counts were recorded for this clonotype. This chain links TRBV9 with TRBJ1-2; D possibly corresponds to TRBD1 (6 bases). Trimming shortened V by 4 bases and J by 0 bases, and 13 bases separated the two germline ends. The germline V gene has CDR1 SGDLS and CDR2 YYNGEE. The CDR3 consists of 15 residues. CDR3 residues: CASSPGTNPNYGYTF. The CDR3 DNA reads TGTGCCAGCAGCCCAGGGACAAACCCTAACTATGGCTACACCTTC.

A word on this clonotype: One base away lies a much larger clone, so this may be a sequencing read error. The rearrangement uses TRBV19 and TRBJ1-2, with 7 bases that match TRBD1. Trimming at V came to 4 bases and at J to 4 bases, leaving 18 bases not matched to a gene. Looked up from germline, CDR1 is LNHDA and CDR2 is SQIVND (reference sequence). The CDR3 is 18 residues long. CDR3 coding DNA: TGTGCCAGTAGTACCGGCAGGGACAGACCTATATCTATCTATGGCTACACCTTC. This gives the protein CASSTGRDRPISIYGYTF.

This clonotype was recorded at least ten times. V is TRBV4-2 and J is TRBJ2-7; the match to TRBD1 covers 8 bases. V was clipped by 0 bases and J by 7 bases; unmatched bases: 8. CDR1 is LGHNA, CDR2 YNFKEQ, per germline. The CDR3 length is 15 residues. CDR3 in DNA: TGTGCCAGCAGCCAAGATGCAGGGGGCGCGGGGGAGCAGTACTTC. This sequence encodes CASSQDAGGAGEQYF.

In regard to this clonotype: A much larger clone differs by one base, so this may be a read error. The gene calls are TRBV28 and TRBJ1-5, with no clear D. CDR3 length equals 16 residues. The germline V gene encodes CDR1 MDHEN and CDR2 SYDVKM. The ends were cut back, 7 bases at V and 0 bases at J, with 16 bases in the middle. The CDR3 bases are TGTGCCAGCACTCGTGCGTCGGACGATAGCAATCAGCCCCAGCATTTT. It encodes CASTRASDDSNQPQHF.

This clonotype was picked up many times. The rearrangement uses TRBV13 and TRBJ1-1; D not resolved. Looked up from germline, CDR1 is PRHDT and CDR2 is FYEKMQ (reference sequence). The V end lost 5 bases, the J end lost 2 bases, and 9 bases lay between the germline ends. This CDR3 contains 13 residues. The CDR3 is CASSLDINTEAFF. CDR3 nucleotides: TGTGCCAGCAGCCTAGACATTAACACTGAAGCTTTCTTT.

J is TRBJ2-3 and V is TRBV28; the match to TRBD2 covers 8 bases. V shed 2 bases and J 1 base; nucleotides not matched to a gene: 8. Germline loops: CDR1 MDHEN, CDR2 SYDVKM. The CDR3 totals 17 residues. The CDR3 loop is CASSLNGRDVGTDTQYF. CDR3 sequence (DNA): TGTGCCAGCAGTTTAAACGGGAGGGATGTGGGCACAGATACGCAGTATTTT.

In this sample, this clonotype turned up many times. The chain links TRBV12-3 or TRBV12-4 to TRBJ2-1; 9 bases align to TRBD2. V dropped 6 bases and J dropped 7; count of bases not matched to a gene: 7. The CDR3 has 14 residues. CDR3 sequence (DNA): TGTGCCAGCAGCCCCGGGACTAGCAGGAATGAGCAGTTCTTC. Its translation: CASSPGTSRNEQFF.

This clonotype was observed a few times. The CDR3 sequence is CASSYLIQNPLRPSGRADTQYF. The DNA of the CDR3 is TGTGCCAGCAGTTACCTTATACAGAATCCCTTGAGGCCTAGCGGGAGGGCGGATACGCAGTATTTT. V is TRBV6-5 and J is TRBJ2-3; 12 bases match TRBD2. CDR1 and CDR2 (germline): MNHEY, SVGAGI. V dropped 2 bases and J dropped 6; count of bases not matched to a gene: 24. The CDR3 sequence is 22 residues long.

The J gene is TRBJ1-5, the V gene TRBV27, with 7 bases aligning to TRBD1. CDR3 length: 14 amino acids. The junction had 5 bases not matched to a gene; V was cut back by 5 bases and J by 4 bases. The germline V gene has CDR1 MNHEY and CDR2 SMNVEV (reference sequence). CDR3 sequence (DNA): TGTGCCAGCAGTAGACAGGGTCTAAATCAGCCCCAGCATTTT. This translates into CASSRQGLNQPQHF.

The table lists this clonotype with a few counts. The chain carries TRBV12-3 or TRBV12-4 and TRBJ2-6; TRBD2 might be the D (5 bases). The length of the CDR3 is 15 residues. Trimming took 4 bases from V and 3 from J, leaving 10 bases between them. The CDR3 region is CASSSGSFGANVLTF. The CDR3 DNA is TGTGCCAGCAGTTCGGGGAGCTTTGGGGCCAACGTCCTGACTTTC.

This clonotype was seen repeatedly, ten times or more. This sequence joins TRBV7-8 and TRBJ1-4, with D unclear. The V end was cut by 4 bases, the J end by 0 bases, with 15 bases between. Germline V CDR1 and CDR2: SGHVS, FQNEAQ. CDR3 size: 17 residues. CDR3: CASSSSAFSTTNEKLFF. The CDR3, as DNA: TGTGCCAGCAGCTCTTCGGCCTTTAGTACAACTAATGAAAAACTGTTTTTT. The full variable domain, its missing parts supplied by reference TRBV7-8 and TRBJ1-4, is GAGVSQSPRYKVAKRGQDVALRCDPISGHVSLFWYQQALGQGPEFLTYFQNEAQLDKSGLPSDRFFAERPEGSVSTLKIQRTQQEDSAVYLCASSSSAFSTTNEKLFFGSGTQLSVL.

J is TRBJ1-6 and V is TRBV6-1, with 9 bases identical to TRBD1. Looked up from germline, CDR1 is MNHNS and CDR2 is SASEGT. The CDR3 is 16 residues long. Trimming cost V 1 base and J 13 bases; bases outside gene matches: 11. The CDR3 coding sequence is TGTGCCAGCAGTGAAGGGGGGACAGGGATTCTCCTCCCCCTCCACTTT. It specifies CASSEGGTGILLPLHF.